The rows below give T cell receptor beta chains drawn from one sample of a study of blood T cell repertoires in COVID-19. Using immunoSEQ multiplex PCR, the repertoire was profiled, and TCRdb retains in-frame clones only, with some absent. This sample has under 110,000 clones, with roughly four fifths found just once. The sample comprised peripheral blood. All receptors derive from a man older than 75 with COVID-19, enrolled during active disease. Both conserved end residues are part of each CDR3. The D gene is left open where the match is weak. Not every row has a clone size; where given, it reads once, few, many or a size class.

NA	TRBV28	TRBJ2-7	TRBD1	TGTGCCAGCAGTCATGAGACCGGGACAGGGATCTACGAGCAGTACTTC	CASSHETGTGIYEQYF
NA	TRBV5-4	TRBJ1-4	TRBD1	TGTGCCAGCACCCGGGGGACAGGGGCCGCCACCGGGGAAAAACTGTTTTTT	CASTRGTGAATGEKLFF
NA	TRBV6-5	TRBJ2-1	NA	TGTGCCAGCACCCAGGATAGATACAATGAGCAGTTCTTC	CASTQDRYNEQFF
few	TRBV28	TRBJ2-5	TRBD2	TGTGCCAGCAGTTTGCGACTAGCGGGAGAGACCCAGTACTTC	CASSLRLAGETQYF
NA	TRBV11-3	TRBJ2-3	NA	TGTGCCAGCAGCCGGACCAAGAAGCGGACAGATACGCAGTATTTT	CASSRTKKRTDTQYF
NA	TRBV28	TRBJ2-5	TRBD2	TGTGCCAGCAGAATTACTAGCGGGAGGGCCGAGACCCAGTACTTC	CASRITSGRAETQYF
NA	TRBV6-5	TRBJ1-3	NA	TGTGCCAGCACCGGACAGATCTCTGGAAACACCATATATTTT	CASTGQISGNTIYF
NA	TRBV12-5	TRBJ2-1	TRBD2	TGTGCTAGTGCCGGGGGACTAGCGGGCACCTACAATGAGCAGTTCTTC	CASAGGLAGTYNEQFF
NA	TRBV7-9	TRBJ2-3	TRBD2	TGTGCCAGCAGCGATACTTACTGGACTAGCGGCCGCACAGATACGCAGTATTTT	CASSDTYWTSGRTDTQYF
NA	TRBV2	TRBJ2-2	NA	TGTGCCAGCAGTGGGAGTGGCGGGGAGCTGTTTTTT	CASSGSGGELFF
NA	TRBV28	TRBJ2-7	TRBD1	TGTGCCAGCAGTTTTAAGTGGGACAGGGGCACCTACGAGCAGTACTTC	CASSFKWDRGTYEQYF
NA	TRBV28	TRBJ2-1	NA	TGTGCCAGCAGCTCAGGGCTGGAAAATGAGCAGTTCTTC	CASSSGLENEQFF
NA	TRBV6-1	TRBJ1-4	NA	TGTGCCAGCAGTGAAGCCTTCGGGACAAGGGATGAAAAACTGTTTTTT	CASSEAFGTRDEKLFF
NA	TRBV27	TRBJ2-1	TRBD2	TGTGCCAGCAGATCGAGACTCGGGACTAGCAGACACAATGAGCAGTTCTTC	CASRSRLGTSRHNEQFF
NA	TRBV7-9	TRBJ2-1	TRBD2	TGTGCCAGCAGCTTAGACATTACTAGCGGGAGCCCCAATGAGCAGTTCTTC	CASSLDITSGSPNEQFF
NA	TRBV27	TRBJ2-7	TRBD1	TGTGCCAGCAGTTCCGGGACAGGGGCCGAGCAGTACTTC	CASSSGTGAEQYF
NA	TRBV3-1/TRBV3-2	TRBJ1-2	NA	TGTGCCAGCAGCCAAGTGGTATCCAGAGCGGGCTATGGCTACACCTTC	CASSQVVSRAGYGYTF